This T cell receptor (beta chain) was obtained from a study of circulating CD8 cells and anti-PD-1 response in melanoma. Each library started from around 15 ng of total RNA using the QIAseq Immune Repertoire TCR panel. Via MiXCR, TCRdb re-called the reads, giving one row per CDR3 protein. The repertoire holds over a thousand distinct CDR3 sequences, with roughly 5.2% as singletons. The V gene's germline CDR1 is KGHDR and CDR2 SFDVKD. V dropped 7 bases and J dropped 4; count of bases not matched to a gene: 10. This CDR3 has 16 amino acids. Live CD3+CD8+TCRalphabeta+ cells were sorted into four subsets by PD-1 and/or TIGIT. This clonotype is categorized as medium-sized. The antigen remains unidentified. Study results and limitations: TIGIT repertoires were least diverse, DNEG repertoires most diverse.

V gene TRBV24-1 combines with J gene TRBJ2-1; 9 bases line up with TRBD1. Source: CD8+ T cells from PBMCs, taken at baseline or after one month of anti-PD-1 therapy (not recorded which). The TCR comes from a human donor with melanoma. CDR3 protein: CATRSGGDRVYNEQFF. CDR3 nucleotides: TGTGCCACCAGGAGCGGAGGGGACAGGGTATACAATGAGCAGTTCTTC.